This T cell receptor beta chain derives from a study of response to subunit inactivated influenza vaccine. Using its own MiXCR run on the RT-PCR reads, TCRdb lists one record per CDR3 protein. The table includes approximately 700,000 distinct CDR3 sequences, 15% to 19% detected once. This clonotype was detected only a few times. Germline V lookup: CDR1 DFQATT, CDR2 SNEGSKA (reference sequence). The ends were cut back, 4 bases at V and 5 bases at J, with 15 bases in the middle. This CDR3 has 13 amino acids. The TCR sequence derives from a man aged 50 to 60 who received an inactivated influenza vaccine. This specimen consisted of PBMCs from blood, obtained 11 to 12 days after vaccination. The V gene is TRBV20-1, the J gene TRBJ2-7; perhaps D is TRBD1 or TRBD2 (5 bases each). The CDR3 region has the DNA TGCAGTGCTAAGACTGGGTTGGGGGACGAGCAGTACTTC. This encodes CSAKTGLGDEQYF.